These 32 T cell receptor beta chains were all obtained from the same sample, sequenced in a study of human T cells and chemical hapten exposure. This sample's time point: patch test 1, 2 weeks after DPC sensitization. Treatment given: therapeutic diphenylcyclopropenone sensitization with weekly scalp DPC. A single record per CDR3 protein comes from TCRdb applying MiXCR to the RACE reads. Of 65,000 to 85,000 distinct CDR3 sequences in the sample, approximately 10% are singletons; the top ten hold more than 1.1%. The material was whole blood, obtained in connection with sensitization to the hapten diphenylcyclopropenone (DPC). The source of these receptors is a woman aged 45 to 65 with alopecia areata. Some clones in this sample may be carry-over from other donors' samples.

V is TRBV5-1 and J is TRBJ1-6; D gene ambiguous. Trimming stripped 0 bases from V and 7 bases from J, with 11 bases between. The CDR3 extends over 15 amino acids. Germline V CDR1 and CDR2: SGHRS, YFSETQ. The CDR3 loop reads CASSLDGYENSPLHF. The CDR3 DNA is TGCGCCAGCAGCTTGGACGGGTATGAAAATTCACCCCTCCACTTT. The variable domain in full, completed from reference TRBV5-1 and TRBJ1-6, reads KAGVTQTPRYLIKTRGQQVTLSCSPISGHRSVSWYQQTPGQGLQFLFEYFSETQRNKGNFPGRFSGRQFSNSRSEMNVSTLELGDSALYLCASSLDGYENSPLHFGNGTRLTVT.

In its sample, this clonotype was seen many times. CDR3 nucleotides: TGTGCCAGCAGGCCCATAGCGGGTCCTTCCTACGAGCAGTACTTC. Protein product: CASRPIAGPSYEQYF. This chain connects TRBV11-2 to TRBJ2-7, with 7 bases matching TRBD2. Germline assignment: CDR1 SGHAT and CDR2 FQNNGV. The CDR3 is 15 amino acids. V shed 6 bases, J shed 1 base, and the junction held 9 bases outside the gene matches.

The sample holds many counts of this clonotype. V gene TRBV3-1 combines with J gene TRBJ2-1, with TRBD1 identical over 10 bases. V was clipped by 1 base and J by 7 bases; unmatched bases: 4. In germline, CDR1 is LGHDT, CDR2 YNNKEL (reference sequence). The CDR3 spans 15 residues. CDR3 nucleotides: TGTGCCAGCAGCCAAGGACAGGGGGCTAGAAATGAGCAGTTCTTC. As protein: CASSQGQGARNEQFF.

This clonotype was counted between two and nine times. V usage is TRBV12-3 or TRBV12-4 and J usage is TRBJ1-5; D is uncertain. Trimming cost V 1 base and J 5 bases, with 3 bases left between them. This CDR3 has 12 residues. Here the CDR3 reads CASSLEYQPQHF. The CDR3 coding sequence is TGTGCCAGCAGTTTAGAGTATCAGCCCCAGCATTTT.

This clonotype was observed a handful of times. The chain couples TRBV4-3 to TRBJ2-3; D gene ambiguous. Germline-derived CDR1 and CDR2 are LGHNA and YSLEER. Trimming removed 0 bases at V and 3 bases at J, with 13 bases between. The CDR3 loop spans 16 amino acids. The CDR3 DNA follows: TGCGCCAGCAGCCAAGAGGCTCTTAGGGCGACAGATACGCAGTATTTT. Amino acid sequence: CASSQEALRATDTQYF.

Only a few counts were recorded for this clonotype. This chain connects TRBV24-1 to TRBJ2-3; 9 bases map to TRBD2. Germline CDR1 is KGHDR and CDR2 is SFDVKD. V lost 1 base, J lost 5 bases, and 9 bases stayed unmatched. This CDR3 is built from 17 residues. The CDR3 DNA sequence: TGTGCCACCAGTGATTTAGGTAGCGGGAGCGGTAAAGATACGCAGTATTTT. As protein: CATSDLGSGSGKDTQYF.

In this sample, this clonotype turned up a few times. This may arise from a read error, as a much more abundant clone is one base away. The V call is TRBV7-8, the J call TRBJ2-1; unclear D gene. The CDR3 has 12 residues. The germline gives CDR1 SGHVS, CDR2 FQNEAQ. Between the trimmed V and J ends, which lost 1 base and 7 bases, there was a span of 5 bases. CDR3 coding DNA: TGTGCCAGCAGCTTAGGAAGGAATGAGCAGTTCTTC. Its translation: CASSLGRNEQFF.

Only a few counts were recorded for this clonotype. The V gene is TRBV29-1, the J gene TRBJ2-2; 7 nucleotides line up with TRBD2. CDR1 is SQVTM and CDR2 is ANQGSEA in the germline V gene. V was clipped by 4 bases and J by 4 bases; unmatched bases: 6. CDR3 length equals 14 residues. The CDR3 region is CSVGGGSGTGELFF. The CDR3 DNA sequence: TGCAGCGTTGGTGGCGGGAGTGGCACCGGGGAGCTGTTTTTT.

The chain uses TRBV29-1 and TRBJ1-1; 12 bases are a match to TRBD1. Losses at the gene ends were 7 bases for V and 0 bases for J; bases not matched to a gene: 6. The CDR3 totals 15 residues. The germline gives CDR1 SQVTM, CDR2 ANQGSEA. In nucleotides, the CDR3 is TGCAGCGGGGGGACAGGGGGCCGCATGAACACTGAAGCTTTCTTT. It yields the protein CSGGTGGRMNTEAFF. Together with reference TRBV29-1 and TRBJ1-1, the CDR3 gives the full variable domain: SAVISQKPSRDICQRGTSLTIQCQVDSQVTMMFWYRQQPGQSLTLIATANQGSEATYESGFVIDKFPISRPNLTFSTLTVSNMSPEDSSIYLCSGGTGGRMNTEAFFGQGTRLTVV.

This clonotype was seen only a few times. The chain employs TRBV2 and TRBJ2-1, with 9 bases matching TRBD2. Germline trimming cut 8 bases from V and 2 bases from J; bases unmatched to any gene: 4. The CDR3 runs 14 residues. The V gene's germline CDR1 is SNHLY and CDR2 FYNNEI. This chain's CDR3 is CASRLAAAYNEQFF. CDR3 in DNA: TGTGCCAGCCGACTAGCGGCGGCCTACAATGAGCAGTTCTTC.

Only a few counts were recorded for this clonotype. The genes are TRBV27 and TRBJ2-4, with TRBD2 matching 13 bases. This CDR3 has 15 residues. The J segment lost 8 bases and the V segment lost 5 bases, leaving 6 bases of the junction unmatched. CDR1 and CDR2 from the germline V gene are MNHEY and SMNVEV (reference sequence). CDR3 sequence: CASSGGLAGIDIQYF. CDR3 bases: TGTGCCAGCAGTGGGGGACTAGCGGGAATTGACATTCAGTACTTC.

The CDR3 is CASRGLAGGEYNEQFF. The CDR3 DNA reads TGTGCCAGCAGGGGACTAGCGGGAGGGGAGTACAATGAGCAGTTCTTC. The gene calls are TRBV2 and TRBJ2-1, with TRBD2 matching 16 bases. The CDR3 totals 16 residues. CDR1 is SNHLY, CDR2 FYNNEI, per germline. Trimming took 6 bases from V and 4 from J; bases not matched to a gene: 3.

This clonotype came up a few times. CDR3 protein: CASSSAGTSGRRDTQYF. The CDR3 nucleotides read TGTGCCAGCAGCTCCGCCGGGACTAGCGGGAGAAGAGATACGCAGTATTTT. The chain employs TRBV7-6 and TRBJ2-3; 14 bases fit TRBD2. The CDR3 contains 17 residues. Germline CDR1 reads SGHVS; CDR2 reads FNYEAQ. Losses at the gene ends were 4 bases for V and 5 bases for J; bases not matched to a gene: 8.

In its sample, this clonotype was seen once. The V call is TRBV7-2, the J call TRBJ2-3, with D hard to call. Germline CDR1 and CDR2: SGHTA and FQGNSA. The CDR3 is made up of 13 amino acids. V lost 5 bases to trimming and J lost 7 bases, with 13 bases between them. The DNA for the CDR3 is TGTGCCAGCAGCCCTCACAGCGAGAATACGCAGTATTTT. Protein: CASSPHSENTQYF. Looking up the rest from reference TRBV7-2 and TRBJ2-3 gives the full variable domain: GAGVSQSPSNKVTEKGKDVELRCDPISGHTALYWYRQSLGQGLEFLIYFQGNSAPDKSGLPSDRFSAERTGGSVSTLTIQRTQQEDSAVYLCASSPHSENTQYFGPGTRLTVL.

The rearrangement uses TRBV14 and TRBJ1-6; no clear D gene. V gave up 0 bases and J gave up 14 bases, with 14 bases separating them. Germline V lookup: CDR1 SGHDN, CDR2 FVKESK. This CDR3 has 14 amino acids. CDR3 amino acids: CASSQDQARRALHF. Written as DNA, the CDR3 is TGTGCCAGCAGCCAAGATCAGGCCCGGAGGGCCCTCCACTTT.

At least ten counts were recorded for this clonotype. The rearrangement joins TRBV20-1 to TRBJ2-2; D gene ambiguous. This CDR3 has 11 residues. V lost 3 bases, J lost 5 bases, and 4 bases lay in between. Germline V CDR1 and CDR2: DFQATT, SNEGSKA (reference sequence). CDR3 in DNA: TGCAGTGCTAGGAGGACCGGGGAGCTGTTTTTT. Translated: CSARRTGELFF.

This clonotype was counted ten times or more. V and J are TRBV6-1 and TRBJ1-1, with 7 bases that match TRBD1. There are 14 residues in the CDR3. Germline assignment: CDR1 MNHNS and CDR2 SASEGT. V gave up 7 bases and J gave up 5 bases; unmatched junction bases: 10. The CDR3 region has the DNA TGTGCCAGCACCCTGAGGCAGGGGGGAACTGAAGCTTTCTTT. Protein sequence: CASTLRQGGTEAFF.

The rearrangement joins TRBV11-3 to TRBJ2-5; D remains ambiguous. V was cut by 4 bases and J by 1 base, with 7 bases left in between. Germline V gives CDR1 SGHNT, CDR2 YENEEA. The CDR3 length is 13 residues. The CDR3 DNA follows: TGTGCCAGCAGCTCCCATGGCCAAGAGACCCAGTACTTC. This codes for CASSSHGQETQYF.

In this sample, this clonotype turned up a few times. The chain combines TRBV11-3 with TRBJ1-2, with unresolved D. The germline gives CDR1 SGHNT, CDR2 YENEEA. V dropped 6 bases and J dropped 8 bases, with 16 bases sitting between them. The CDR3 consists of 13 residues. CDR3 in amino acids: CASRRNLSCGYTF. CDR3 DNA: TGTGCCAGCAGACGAAACCTCTCCTGCGGCTACACCTTC.

This clonotype was seen at least ten times. The chain has TRBV2 and TRBJ2-6, with D hard to call. Looked up from germline, CDR1 is SNHLY and CDR2 is FYNNEI. V gave up 8 bases and J gave up 2 bases, with 7 bases separating them. This CDR3 comprises 13 residues. The CDR3: CASGETGANVLTF. The CDR3, as DNA: TGTGCCAGCGGCGAAACTGGGGCCAACGTCCTGACTTTC.

The table lists this clonotype with many counts. The chain uses TRBV15 and TRBJ2-1, with 8 bases matching TRBD1. CDR3 size: 15 residues. V dropped 0 bases and J dropped 10; count of bases not matched to a gene: 8. CDR1 LNHNV and CDR2 YYDKDF come from the germline V gene (reference sequence). The CDR3 protein is CATSREVVTGVEQFF. CDR3 DNA sequence: TGTGCCACCAGCAGAGAGGTAGTGACAGGGGTCGAGCAGTTCTTC.

This clonotype occurred a few times. The chain has TRBV5-1 and TRBJ2-7; the match to TRBD1 covers 7 bases. Germline-derived CDR1 and CDR2 are SGHRS and YFSETQ. This CDR3 contains 15 residues. The ends lost 5 bases at V and 5 bases at J; junction bases unmatched: 13. CDR3 residues: CASRRAVTGKNEQYF. As DNA, the CDR3 is TGCGCCAGCAGGAGGGCCGTGACAGGGAAAAACGAGCAGTACTTC.

As regards this clonotype: At one of its ends the junction is not consistent with the germline gene, which may arise from a read error. This chain uses TRBV9 with TRBJ2-7; 15 bases align to TRBD2. The CDR3 runs to 18 residues. Germline loops: CDR1 SGDLS, CDR2 YYNGEE. This chain's CDR3 is CVSSQGTSGRFSSYEQYF. CDR3 DNA sequence: TGTGTCAGCAGCCAGGGGACTAGCGGGAGGTTCAGCTCCTACGAGCAGTACTTC.

The genes are TRBV7-6 and TRBJ2-4, with 8 bases fitting TRBD2. Unmatched junction bases numbered 15, after V lost 5 bases and J lost 6 bases. This CDR3 region has 17 residues. Germline loops: CDR1 SGHVS, CDR2 FNYEAQ. The CDR3 sequence: CASSPRAGEDSGNIQYF. Here the CDR3 DNA reads TGTGCCAGCAGCCCACGAGCGGGAGAGGATTCAGGAAACATTCAGTACTTC.

This clonotype has just a few counts. V usage is TRBV7-8 and J usage is TRBJ1-5; D might be TRBD1 (6 bases). This CDR3 spans 14 amino acids. Germline V CDR1 and CDR2: SGHVS, FQNEAQ. Trimming stripped 2 bases from V and 9 bases from J, with 14 bases between. The chain's CDR3 is CASSLLQGGRPQHF. The CDR3 DNA follows: TGTGCCAGCAGCTTATTACAGGGAGGAAGGCCCCAGCATTTT.

The chain has TRBV5-1 and TRBJ1-1, with 7 bases that match TRBD1. This CDR3 is built from 13 residues. CDR1 and CDR2 (germline): SGHRS, YFSETQ. Unmatched junction bases numbered 5, after V lost 8 bases and J lost 1 base. CDR3 coding DNA: TGCGCCAGTTCGACAGGGCCGAACACTGAAGCTTTCTTT. Its translation is CASSTGPNTEAFF.

The chain combines TRBV19 with TRBJ2-7; 8 nucleotides align to TRBD2. After removal of 3 bases from V and 2 bases from J, the junction contained 6 bases not matched to a gene. Germline lookup yields CDR1 LNHDA and CDR2 SQIVND (reference sequence). The CDR3 length is 15 residues. CDR3 sequence (DNA): TGTGCCAGTAGTATCAGGCGGGAGGCGACCTACGAGCAGTACTTC. This gives the protein CASSIRREATYEQYF. Full variable domain (rest looked up from reference TRBV19 and TRBJ2-7): DGGITQSPKYLFRKEGQNVTLSCEQNLNHDAMYWYRQDPGQGLRLIYYSQIVNDFQKGDIAEGYSVSREKKESFPLTVTSAQKNPTAFYLCASSIRREATYEQYFGPGTRLTVT.

Written as DNA, the CDR3 is TGCAGTGCTCTCAGGAAAACTGAAGCTTTCTTT. This encodes CSALRKTEAFF. The J gene is TRBJ1-1, the V gene TRBV20-1; D ambiguous. Germline values: CDR1 DFQATT, CDR2 SNEGSKA (reference sequence). Trimming cost V 5 bases and J 5 bases, with 9 bases left between them. The CDR3 length is 11 residues.

This chain joins TRBV7-9 and TRBJ2-3, with D possibly being TRBD2 (5 bases). Per germline, CDR1 SEHNR and CDR2 FQNEAQ (reference sequence). Trimming stripped 5 bases from V and 5 bases from J, with 17 bases between. CDR3 length: 15 amino acids. CDR3 region: CASSPRLQRRDTQYF. DNA of the CDR3: TGTGCCAGCAGCCCCCGACTACAGCGAAGAGATACGCAGTATTTT.

The chain couples TRBV11-2 to TRBJ2-1; D might be TRBD1 (5 bases). The CDR3 extends over 13 amino acids. The germline V gene encodes CDR1 SGHAT and CDR2 FQNNGV. Deletions cut 3 bases from V and 10 bases from J, with 13 bases between. The CDR3 nucleotides read TGTGCCAGCAGCTTTTACCCGACAGACGAGCAGTTCTTC. Its translation is CASSFYPTDEQFF.

The rearrangement uses TRBV12-3 or TRBV12-4 and TRBJ1-5, with a possible D match to TRBD1 (6 bases). The CDR3 has 16 residues. The germline V and J ends were trimmed by 4 bases and 0 bases, with 13 bases remaining between them. The CDR3 sequence: CASSSGQVISNQPQHF. DNA for the CDR3: TGTGCCAGCAGTTCGGGACAAGTAATTAGCAATCAGCCCCAGCATTTT.

The chain combines TRBV10-3 with TRBJ2-7, with D unresolved. Per germline, CDR1 ENHRY and CDR2 SYGVKD. The CDR3 contains 14 residues. Trimming removed 1 base from V and 3 bases from J, with 10 bases in between. The CDR3 here is CAISEWLFHYEQYF. The CDR3, as DNA: TGTGCCATCAGTGAGTGGCTATTTCACTACGAGCAGTACTTC.